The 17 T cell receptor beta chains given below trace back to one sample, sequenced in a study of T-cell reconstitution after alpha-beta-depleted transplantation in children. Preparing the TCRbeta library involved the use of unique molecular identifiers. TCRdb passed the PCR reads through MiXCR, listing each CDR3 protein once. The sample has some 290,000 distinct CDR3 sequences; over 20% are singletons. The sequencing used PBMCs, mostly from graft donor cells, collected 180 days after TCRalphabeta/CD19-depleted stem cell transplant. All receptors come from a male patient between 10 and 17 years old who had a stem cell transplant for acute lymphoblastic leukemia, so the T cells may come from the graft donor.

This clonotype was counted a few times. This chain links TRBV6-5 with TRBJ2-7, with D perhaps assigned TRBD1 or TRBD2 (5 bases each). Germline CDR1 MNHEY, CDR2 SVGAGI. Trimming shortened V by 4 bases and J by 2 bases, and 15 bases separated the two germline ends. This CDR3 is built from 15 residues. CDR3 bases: TGTGCCAGCAGTTCGTTCCCGGGACGGCCCTACGAGCAGTACTTC. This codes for CASSSFPGRPYEQYF.

DNA of the CDR3: TGCGCCAGCAGCCAGGGGCCCGGGGAGCTGTTTTTT. Protein: CASSQGPGELFF. The V call is TRBV4-1, the J call TRBJ2-2, with D possibly matching TRBD1 (5 bases). This CDR3 region has 12 residues. Trimming stripped 3 bases from V and 6 bases from J, with 5 bases between. Looked up from germline, CDR1 is MGHRA and CDR2 is YSYEKL.

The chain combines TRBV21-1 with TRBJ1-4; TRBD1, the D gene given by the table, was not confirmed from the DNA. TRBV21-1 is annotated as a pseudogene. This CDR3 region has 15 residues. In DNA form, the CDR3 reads TGTGCCAGCAGCCGCCGACAGGGGGCTAATGAAAAACTGTTTTTT. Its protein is CASSRRQGANEKLFF.

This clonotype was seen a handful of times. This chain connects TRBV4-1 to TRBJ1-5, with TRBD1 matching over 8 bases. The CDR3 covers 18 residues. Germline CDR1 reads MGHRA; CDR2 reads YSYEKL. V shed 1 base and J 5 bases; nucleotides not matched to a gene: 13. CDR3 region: CASSQGIFRGLRHQPQHF. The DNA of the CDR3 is TGCGCCAGCAGCCAAGGGATTTTCAGGGGGCTCAGGCATCAGCCCCAGCATTTT.

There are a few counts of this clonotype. The CDR3 coding sequence is TGTGCCAGCAGTTTTCACGACAGGGGACCCTACAATGAGCAGTTCTTC. This gives the protein CASSFHDRGPYNEQFF. V is TRBV12-3 or TRBV12-4 and J is TRBJ2-1, with TRBD1 identical over 8 bases. The CDR3 length is 16 residues. V dropped 3 bases and J dropped 2; count of bases not matched to a gene: 6.

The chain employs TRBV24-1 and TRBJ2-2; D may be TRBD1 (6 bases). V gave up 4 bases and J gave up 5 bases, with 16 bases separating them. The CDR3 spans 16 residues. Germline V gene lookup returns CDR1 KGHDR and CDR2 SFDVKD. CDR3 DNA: TGTGCCACCAGTGACGAACAGGGACGGAAAACCGGGGAGCTGTTTTTT. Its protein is CATSDEQGRKTGELFF.

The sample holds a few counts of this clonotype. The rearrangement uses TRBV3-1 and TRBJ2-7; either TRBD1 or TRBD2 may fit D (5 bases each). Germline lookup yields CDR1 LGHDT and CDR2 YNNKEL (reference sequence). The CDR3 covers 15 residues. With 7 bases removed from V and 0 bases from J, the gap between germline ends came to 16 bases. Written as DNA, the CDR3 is TGTGCCAGCACCGAGGGACGGAACCCCTCCTACGAGCAGTACTTC. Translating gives CASTEGRNPSYEQYF.

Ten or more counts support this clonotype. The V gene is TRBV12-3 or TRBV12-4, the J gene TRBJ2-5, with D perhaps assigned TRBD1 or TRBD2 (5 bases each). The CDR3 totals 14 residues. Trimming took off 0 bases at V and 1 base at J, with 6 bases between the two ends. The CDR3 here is CASSLAGTQETQYF. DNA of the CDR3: TGTGCCAGCAGTTTAGCGGGGACCCAAGAGACCCAGTACTTC.

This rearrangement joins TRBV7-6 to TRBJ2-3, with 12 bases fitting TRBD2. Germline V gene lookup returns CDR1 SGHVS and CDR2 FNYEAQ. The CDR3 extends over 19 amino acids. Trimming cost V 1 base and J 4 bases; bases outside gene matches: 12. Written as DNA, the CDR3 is TGTGCCAGCAGCTTAGTCCAGCTGGGGCTAGCGGGAGGGCCAGATACGCAGTATTTT. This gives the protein CASSLVQLGLAGGPDTQYF.

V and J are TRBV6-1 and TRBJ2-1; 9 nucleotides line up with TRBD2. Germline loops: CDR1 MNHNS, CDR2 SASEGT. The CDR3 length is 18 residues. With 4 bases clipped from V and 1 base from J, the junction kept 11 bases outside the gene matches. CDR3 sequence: CASSAAAGGRGSYNEQFF. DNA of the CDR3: TGTGCCAGCAGTGCCGCTGCGGGAGGGCGAGGATCCTACAATGAGCAGTTCTTC.

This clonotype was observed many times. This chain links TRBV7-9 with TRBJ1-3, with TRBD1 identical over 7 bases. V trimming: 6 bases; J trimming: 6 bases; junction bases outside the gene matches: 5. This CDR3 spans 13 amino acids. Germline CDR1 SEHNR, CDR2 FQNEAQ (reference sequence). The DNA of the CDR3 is TGTGCCAGCAGGGCCGGGACAGCAAACACCATATATTTT. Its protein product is CASRAGTANTIYF.

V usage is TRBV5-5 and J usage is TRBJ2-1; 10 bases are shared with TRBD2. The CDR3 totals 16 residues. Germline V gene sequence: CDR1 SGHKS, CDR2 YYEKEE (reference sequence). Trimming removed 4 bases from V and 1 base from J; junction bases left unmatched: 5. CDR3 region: CASSLLAGISYNEQFF. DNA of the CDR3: TGTGCCAGCAGCCTACTAGCGGGAATTTCCTACAATGAGCAGTTCTTC. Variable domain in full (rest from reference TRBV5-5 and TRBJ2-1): DAGVTQSPTHLIKTRGQQVTLRCSPISGHKSVSWYQQVLGQGPQFIFQYYEKEERGRGNFPDRFSARQFPNYSSELNVNALLLGDSALYLCASSLLAGISYNEQFFGPGTRLTVL.

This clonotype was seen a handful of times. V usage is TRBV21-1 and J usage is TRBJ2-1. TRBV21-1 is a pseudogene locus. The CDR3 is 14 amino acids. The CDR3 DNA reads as TGTGCCAGCAGCAAAGTGCGGGTGGCGGATGAGCAGTTCTTC. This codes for CASSKVRVADEQFF.

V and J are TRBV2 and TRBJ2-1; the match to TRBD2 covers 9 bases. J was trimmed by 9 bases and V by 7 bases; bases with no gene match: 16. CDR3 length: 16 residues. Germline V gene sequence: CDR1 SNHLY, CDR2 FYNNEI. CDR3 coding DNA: TGTGCCAGCATAGTACTAGCGGGTGACTTCTGGGGTGAGCAGTTCTTC. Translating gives CASIVLAGDFWGEQFF. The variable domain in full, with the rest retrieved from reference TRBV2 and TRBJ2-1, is EPEVTQTPSHQVTQMGQEVILRCVPISNHLYFYWYRQILGQKVEFLVSFYNNEISEKSEIFDDQFSVERPDGSNFTLKIRSTKLEDSAMYFCASIVLAGDFWGEQFFGPGTRLTVL.

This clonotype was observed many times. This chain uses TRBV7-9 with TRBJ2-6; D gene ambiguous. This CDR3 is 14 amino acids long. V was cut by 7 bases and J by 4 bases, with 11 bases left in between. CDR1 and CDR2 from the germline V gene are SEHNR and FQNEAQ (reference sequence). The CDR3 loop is CASIPIPGANVLTF. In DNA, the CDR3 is TGTGCCAGCATCCCCATCCCCGGGGCCAACGTCCTGACTTTC. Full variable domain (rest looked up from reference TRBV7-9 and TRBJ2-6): DTGVSQNPRHKITKRGQNVTFRCDPISEHNRLYWYRQTLGQGPEFLTYFQNEAQLEKSRLLSDRFSAERPKGSFSTLEIQRTEQGDSAMYLCASIPIPGANVLTFGAGSRLTVL.

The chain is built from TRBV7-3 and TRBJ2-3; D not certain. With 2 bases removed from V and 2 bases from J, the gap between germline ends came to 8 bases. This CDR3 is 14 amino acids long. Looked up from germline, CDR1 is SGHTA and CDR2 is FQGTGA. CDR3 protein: CASSLVSNTDTQYF. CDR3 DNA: TGTGCCAGCAGCTTAGTCAGCAACACAGATACGCAGTATTTT.

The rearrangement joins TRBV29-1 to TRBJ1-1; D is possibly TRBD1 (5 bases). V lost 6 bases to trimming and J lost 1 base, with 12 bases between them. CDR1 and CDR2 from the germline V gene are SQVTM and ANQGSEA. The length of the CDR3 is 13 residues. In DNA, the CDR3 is TGCAGCGTGGGACGGATACAGAACACTGAAGCTTTCTTT. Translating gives CSVGRIQNTEAFF. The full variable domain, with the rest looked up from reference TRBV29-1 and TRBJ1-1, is SAVISQKPSRDICQRGTSLTIQCQVDSQVTMMFWYRQQPGQSLTLIATANQGSEATYESGFVIDKFPISRPNLTFSTLTVSNMSPEDSSIYLCSVGRIQNTEAFFGQGTRLTVV.